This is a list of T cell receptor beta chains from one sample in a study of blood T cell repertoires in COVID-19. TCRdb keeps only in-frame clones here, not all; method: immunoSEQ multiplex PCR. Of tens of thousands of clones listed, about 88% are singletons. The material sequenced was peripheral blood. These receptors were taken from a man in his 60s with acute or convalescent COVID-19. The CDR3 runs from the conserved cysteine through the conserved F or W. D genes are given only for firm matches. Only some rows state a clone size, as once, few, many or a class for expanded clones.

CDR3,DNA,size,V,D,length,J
CASSPMGQGHPDEQYF,TGTGCCAGCAGCCCTATGGGACAGGGACACCCTGACGAGCAGTACTTC,NA,TRBV3-1/TRBV3-2,TRBD1,16,TRBJ2-7
CASSLSGQTYEQYF,TGTGCCAGCAGCCTCTCAGGACAGACCTACGAGCAGTACTTC,once,TRBV6-1,NA,14,TRBJ2-7
CASSPHHRYSHGYTF,TGTGCCAGCAGCCCCCACCACCGGTACAGCCATGGCTACACCTTC,NA,TRBV9,NA,15,TRBJ1-2
CASSPRGAEGYTF,TGTGCCAGCAGTCCCCGGGGGGCGGAGGGCTACACCTTC,NA,TRBV6-6,NA,13,TRBJ1-2
CASSLGQGLGDEQFF,TGCGCCAGCAGCTTGGGACAGGGTCTAGGTGATGAGCAGTTCTTC,NA,TRBV5-1,TRBD1,15,TRBJ2-1
CASGDRGEKLFF,TGTGCCAGCGGGGACAGGGGAGAAAAACTGTTTTTT,NA,TRBV7-9,TRBD1,12,TRBJ1-4
CASSVDPGFVTEAFF,TGTGCCAGCAGCGTAGACCCAGGGTTCGTCACTGAAGCTTTCTTT,NA,TRBV9,NA,15,TRBJ1-1
CASSPRVGDYNEQFF,TGTGCCAGCAGCCCACGGGTAGGTGACTACAATGAGCAGTTCTTC,once,TRBV7-8,NA,15,TRBJ2-1
CASSLDRLGGELFF,TGCGCCAGCAGCTTGGATCGACTGGGCGGGGAGCTGTTTTTT,once,TRBV5-1,NA,14,TRBJ2-2
CASSLGGLQGTEAFF,TGTGCCAGCAGCCTGGGGGGGCTTCAGGGCACTGAAGCTTTCTTT,NA,TRBV3-1/TRBV3-2,NA,15,TRBJ1-1
CASSPGQGYSSYEQYF,TGTGCCAGTAGTCCGGGACAGGGTTACTCATCCTACGAGCAGTACTTC,NA,TRBV19,TRBD1,16,TRBJ2-7
CASSQDRLRGGSYNSPLHF,TGCGCCAGCAGCCAAGATAGGCTCAGGGGAGGGTCCTATAATTCACCCCTCCACTTT,NA,TRBV4-1,NA,19,TRBJ1-6
CASGWDSNSPLHF,TGTGCCAGCGGCTGGGACAGCAATTCACCCCTCCACTTT,NA,TRBV6-5,TRBD1,13,TRBJ1-6
CASSSGDVNTGIQYF,TGTGCCAGCAGCTCAGGGGACGTCAATACTGGCATTCAGTACTTC,NA,TRBV5-6,NA,15,TRBJ2-4
CASSLGLAGSTDTQYF,TGTGCCAGCAGCTTGGGACTAGCGGGGTCCACAGATACGCAGTATTTT,NA,TRBV11-3,TRBD2,16,TRBJ2-3
CASQWGGDQPQHF,TGTGCCAGTCAGTGGGGGGGGGATCAGCCCCAGCATTTT,NA,TRBV19,NA,13,TRBJ1-5
CSVQDGNTIYF,TGCAGCGTCCAGGATGGAAACACCATATATTTT,NA,TRBV29-1,NA,11,TRBJ1-3
CASSFGDTSYEQYF,TGTGCCAGCAGCTTCGGGGACACAAGCTACGAGCAGTACTTC,NA,TRBV11-2,NA,14,TRBJ2-7
CASSRTGPNTGELFF,TGTGCCAGCAGTAGGACAGGCCCCAACACCGGGGAGCTGTTTTTT,NA,TRBV6-5,TRBD1,15,TRBJ2-2
CASSPNRGGYGYTF,TGTGCCAGCAGCCCGAACCGGGGTGGCTATGGCTACACCTTC,NA,TRBV6-5,NA,14,TRBJ1-2
CASSVVAGHSNTGELFF,TGTGCCAGCAGCGTAGTGGCGGGCCACTCGAACACCGGGGAGCTGTTTTTT,NA,TRBV9,NA,17,TRBJ2-2
CASSPRRTEFSGANVLTF,TGTGCCAGCTCACCAAGACGGACAGAATTCTCTGGGGCCAACGTCCTGACTTTC,NA,TRBV18,NA,18,TRBJ2-6
CASSPSAGTNYGYTF,TGTGCCAGCTCACCATCGGCGGGGACGAACTATGGCTACACCTTC,NA,TRBV18,NA,15,TRBJ1-2
CASSPTGTGVVRDGYTF,TGTGCCAGCAGCCCAACCGGGACAGGGGTCGTCAGGGATGGCTACACCTTC,few,TRBV5-8,TRBD1,17,TRBJ1-2
CASSEETGGPYNEQFF,TGTGCCAGCAGTGAAGAGACAGGGGGACCCTACAATGAGCAGTTCTTC,NA,TRBV2,TRBD1,16,TRBJ2-1
CASSLGGRGRDTEAFF,TGTGCCAGCAGTTTAGGGGGGAGGGGCAGGGACACTGAAGCTTTCTTT,few,TRBV27,NA,16,TRBJ1-1
CATSRGRGARVGYTF,TGTGCCACCAGCAGAGGTCGGGGGGCGCGGGTAGGCTACACCTTC,NA,TRBV15,NA,15,TRBJ1-2
CASSLGGMNTEAFF,TGTGCCAGCAGCTTGGGGGGCATGAACACTGAAGCTTTCTTT,NA,TRBV5-4,NA,14,TRBJ1-1
CAWILRDRGLAFF,TGTGCCTGGATCCTCCGAGACAGGGGACTAGCTTTCTTT,NA,TRBV30,TRBD1,13,TRBJ1-1
CASSPRSQETQYF,TGTGCCAGCTCACCACGCAGCCAAGAGACCCAGTACTTC,NA,TRBV18,NA,13,TRBJ2-5
CASSALRDRGTGELFF,TGTGCCAGCAGCGCGCTCCGGGACAGGGGAACCGGGGAGCTGTTTTTT,NA,TRBV5-6,TRBD1,16,TRBJ2-2
CASSLAEGQAYEQYF,TGTGCCAGCAGCTTAGCGGAGGGACAGGCCTACGAGCAGTACTTC,NA,TRBV7-2,TRBD1,15,TRBJ2-7
CAWSRDRATEAFF,TGTGCCTGGAGCCGGGACAGGGCCACTGAAGCTTTCTTT,NA,TRBV30,TRBD1,13,TRBJ1-1
CASSLMTSTEAFF,TGTGCCAGCAGCTTAATGACAAGCACTGAAGCTTTCTTT,NA,TRBV7-3,NA,13,TRBJ1-1
CASSRGTGVVSGNQPQHF,TGTGCCAGCAGCCGTGGGACAGGGGTGGTATCGGGCAATCAGCCCCAGCATTTT,NA,TRBV11-2,TRBD1,18,TRBJ1-5
CASSLGVSGFGYTF,TGCGCCAGCAGCTTGGGCGTTTCGGGTTTTGGCTACACCTTC,NA,TRBV5-1,NA,14,TRBJ1-2
CGAGDNHPAFF,TGCGGGGCCGGGGACAATCATCCGGCTTTCTTT,NA,TRBV29-1,NA,11,TRBJ1-1
CATSKGQLNNYGYTF,TGTGCCACCAGCAAGGGACAGCTAAATAACTATGGCTACACCTTC,NA,TRBV15,TRBD1,15,TRBJ1-2
CASSLGMTGNTEAFF,TGTGCCAGCAGCTTGGGGATGACAGGGAACACTGAAGCTTTCTTT,NA,TRBV7-2,NA,15,TRBJ1-1
CASNLLGGYTF,TGTGCCAGTAACCTGCTAGGCGGCTACACCTTC,NA,TRBV6-5,NA,11,TRBJ1-2
CAISESRSGNEQFF,TGTGCCATCAGTGAGTCTAGAAGCGGCAATGAGCAGTTCTTC,NA,TRBV10-3,NA,14,TRBJ2-1
CASSPGRSGQGEAFF,TGTGCCAGCAGCCCAGGGCGTTCGGGACAGGGTGAAGCTTTCTTT,NA,TRBV7-3,TRBD1,15,TRBJ1-1
CASSESKRGGANEQFF,TGCGCCAGCAGTGAGTCGAAGCGGGGGGGTGCCAATGAGCAGTTCTTC,NA,TRBV10-1,TRBD2,16,TRBJ2-1
CASSLGGTGVSYEQYF,TGTGCCAGCAGCCTGGGGGGGACAGGGGTATCCTACGAGCAGTACTTC,NA,TRBV7-8,TRBD1,16,TRBJ2-7
CASIQGETQYF,TGTGCCAGTATACAGGGGGAGACCCAGTACTTC,NA,TRBV19,TRBD1,11,TRBJ2-5
CASSEGTALDGYTF,TGTGCCAGCAGCGAGGGGACAGCCCTGGATGGCTACACCTTC,NA,TRBV5-4,TRBD1,14,TRBJ1-2
CASTDQGYGYTF,TGTGCCAGCACCGACCAGGGATATGGCTACACCTTC,NA,TRBV25-1,NA,12,TRBJ1-2
CASTVFHRINQPQHF,TGTGCCAGCACCGTCTTTCACAGAATCAATCAGCCCCAGCATTTT,NA,TRBV28,NA,15,TRBJ1-5
CASKGQTTGELFF,TGTGCCAGCAAGGGACAAACAACCGGGGAGCTGTTTTTT,NA,TRBV2,NA,13,TRBJ2-2
CASSVYEQFF,TGTGCCAGCAGTGTCTATGAGCAGTTCTTC,NA,TRBV2,NA,10,TRBJ2-1
CASSLGPGTGFNYGYTF,TGTGCCAGCAGCTTAGGACCCGGGACAGGGTTCAACTATGGCTACACCTTC,NA,TRBV13,TRBD1,17,TRBJ1-2
CASSGPTVPLALHF,TGTGCCAGCAGCGGCCCGACAGTGCCTTTGGCCCTCCACTTT,once,TRBV7-9,NA,14,TRBJ1-6
CATSTSLNRGQPQHF,TGTGCCACCAGCACCAGTTTAAACAGGGGTCAGCCCCAGCATTTT,NA,TRBV15,TRBD1,15,TRBJ1-5
CASSLDQGEGYTF,TGCGCCAGCAGCTTGGATCAAGGGGAAGGCTACACCTTC,NA,TRBV5-1,NA,13,TRBJ1-2
CASSSPGTGYLETQYF,TGTGCCAGCAGCTCTCCCGGGACAGGGTACTTGGAGACCCAGTACTTC,NA,TRBV7-9,TRBD1,16,TRBJ2-5
CASSATGGSYNEQFF,TGTGCCAGTAGTGCGACAGGGGGCTCCTACAATGAGCAGTTCTTC,NA,TRBV19,TRBD1,15,TRBJ2-1
CASSQGTSSDGELFF,TGCGCCAGCAGCCAAGGGACTAGCAGTGACGGGGAGCTGTTTTTT,NA,TRBV4-1,TRBD2,15,TRBJ2-2
CASSRDRGYTGELFF,TGTGCCAGCAGCCGAGACAGGGGGTACACCGGGGAGCTGTTTTTT,NA,TRBV11-3,TRBD1,15,TRBJ2-2
CASSYSIGGFVSGANVLTF,TGTGCCAGCAGTTACTCGATAGGGGGATTTGTCTCTGGGGCCAACGTCCTGACTTTC,NA,TRBV6-2/TRBV6-3,NA,19,TRBJ2-6